One and the same sample provided the 29 T cell receptor beta chains below, sequenced in a study of cytomegalovirus exposure and HLA in healthy donors. PCR was performed using 60 Vbeta and 13 Jbeta primers. TCRdb keeps only in-frame clones here, not all; method: immunoSEQ multiplex PCR. The repertoire consists of around 100,000 clones, with about three quarters occurring once and the leading ten covering about 5.2%. Sequenced material: PBMCs. Receptor source: a female donor in good health and CMV-seropositive.

The rearrangement uses TRBV19 and TRBJ1-6, with D tentatively TRBD1 (6 bases). Germline lookup yields CDR1 LNHDA and CDR2 SQIVND (reference sequence). V lost 5 bases and J 7 bases, leaving 18 bases between the germline ends. The CDR3 loop spans 16 amino acids. The CDR3 sequence is CASSPYFGGRNSPLHF. The DNA for the CDR3 is TGTGCCAGTAGTCCGTATTTCGGGGGGCGGAATTCACCCCTCCACTTT.

This chain uses TRBV4-2 with TRBJ2-1; the match to TRBD1 covers 12 bases. The CDR3 has 18 residues. The germline gives CDR1 LGHNA, CDR2 YNFKEQ. Trimming at V came to 2 bases and at J to 9 bases, leaving 14 bases not matched to a gene. Written as DNA, the CDR3 is TGTGCCAGCAGCCAATCCTCGGGACAGGGGGCACGGGGAGGTGAGCAGTTCTTC. This translates into CASSQSSGQGARGGEQFF.

V and J are TRBV6-1 and TRBJ1-2; 7 bases map to TRBD1. Germline V gene data show CDR1 as MNHNS and CDR2 as SASEGT. The J segment lost 4 bases and the V segment lost 2 bases, leaving 7 bases of the junction unmatched. The CDR3 consists of 15 residues. The CDR3 DNA is TGTGCCAGCAGTGAAATGATGACAGGGTTCTATGGCTACACCTTC. Residues: CASSEMMTGFYGYTF.

This chain joins TRBV7-6 and TRBJ2-7, with 16 bases lining up with TRBD2. The CDR3 length is 16 residues. The V gene end was trimmed by 5 bases and the J gene end by 6 bases; junction bases not matched to a gene: 7. Germline values: CDR1 SGHVS, CDR2 FNYEAQ. The CDR3 sequence: CASSPGLAGGQGEQYF. The CDR3 DNA reads as TGTGCCAGCAGCCCGGGACTAGCGGGGGGGCAAGGCGAGCAGTACTTC.

This clone was seen once. This chain joins TRBV23-1 and TRBJ1-2; D might be TRBD1 (5 bases). TRBV23-1 falls under the ORF class, with uncertain function. Trimming took off 2 bases at V and 2 bases at J, with 18 bases between the two ends. This CDR3 comprises 17 residues. In nucleotides, the CDR3 is TGCGCCAGCAGTCAACCAGGGAGCGGGACCGCAAACTATGGCTACACCTTC. This sequence encodes CASSQPGSGTANYGYTF.

This clone showed up just once. The CDR3 coding sequence is TGCGCCAGCAGCCCGGGTCCTGGACGGGATAGCGGCTACACCTTC. Protein sequence: CASSPGPGRDSGYTF. This chain joins TRBV4-1 and TRBJ1-2, with D unclear. CDR1 and CDR2 (germline): MGHRA, YSYEKL. The V end lost 4 bases, the J end lost 8 bases, and 20 bases lay between the germline ends. There are 15 residues in the CDR3.

The J gene is TRBJ1-1, the V gene TRBV27; weak D call: TRBD1 (5 bases). The length of the CDR3 is 14 residues. The germline V gene has CDR1 MNHEY and CDR2 SMNVEV (reference sequence). Trimming pared 9 bases from V and 1 base from J, leaving 15 bases between. The CDR3 region has the DNA TGTGCCAGTCGCTACGACAGAAAGAACACTGAAGCTTTCTTT. Translation gives CASRYDRKNTEAFF.

The chain has TRBV5-1 and TRBJ2-5; D is perhaps TRBD1 (5 bases). This CDR3 spans 14 amino acids. Germline loops: CDR1 SGHRS, CDR2 YFSETQ. V lost 0 bases and J 4 bases, leaving 10 bases between the germline ends. The CDR3 DNA reads TGCGCCAGCAGCTTGGACGGTCAGGGAGAGACCCAGTACTTC. Amino acid sequence: CASSLDGQGETQYF. Filled out from reference TRBV5-1 and TRBJ2-5, the complete variable domain reads KAGVTQTPRYLIKTRGQQVTLSCSPISGHRSVSWYQQTPGQGLQFLFEYFSETQRNKGNFPGRFSGRQFSNSRSEMNVSTLELGDSALYLCASSLDGQGETQYFGPGTRLLVL.

The chain links TRBV30 to TRBJ1-4; 7 positions agree with TRBD1. With V trimmed by 2 bases and J by 0 bases, 9 bases remained unmatched. The germline V gene encodes CDR1 GTSNPN and CDR2 SVGIG (reference sequence). The CDR3 covers 17 residues. CDR3 in DNA: TGTGCCTGGAGTAAATCACGGGACAGCCCAACTAATGAAAAACTGTTTTTT. Its translation is CAWSKSRDSPTNEKLFF.

Here the CDR3 reads CASSLGTSAMGEQYF. Here the CDR3 DNA reads TGTGCCAGCAGCTTGGGGACTAGCGCCATGGGCGAGCAGTACTTC. The chain combines TRBV7-2 with TRBJ2-7; 10 positions match TRBD2. V dropped 3 bases and J dropped 6; count of bases not matched to a gene: 8. The CDR3 has 15 residues. The V gene's germline CDR1 is SGHTA and CDR2 FQGNSA.

The CDR3 DNA follows: TGCAGCGTTGGAGTACAGGGTGATCAGCCCCAGCATTTT. Residues: CSVGVQGDQPQHF. The rearrangement joins TRBV29-1 to TRBJ1-5; a possible D gene is TRBD1 (6 bases). The CDR3 spans 13 residues. Trimming cost V 4 bases and J 5 bases, with 12 bases left between them. CDR1 is SQVTM and CDR2 is ANQGSEA in the germline V gene.

The chain couples TRBV2 to TRBJ2-1; D not certain. CDR3 length: 14 residues. Trimming took 4 bases from V and 3 from J, leaving 10 bases between them. Germline CDR1 and CDR2: SNHLY and FYNNEI. In nucleotides, the CDR3 is TGTGCCAGCAGTGGTTTCCTCGGCTACAATGAGCAGTTCTTC. As protein: CASSGFLGYNEQFF.

The V and J genes are TRBV2 and TRBJ1-2; a possible D gene is TRBD1 (5 bases). V was cut by 3 bases and J by 3 bases, with 8 bases left in between. Germline lookup yields CDR1 SNHLY and CDR2 FYNNEI. The CDR3 runs to 13 residues. The CDR3 DNA sequence: TGTGCCAGCAGTGATAGACAGCACTATGGCTACACCTTC. Protein: CASSDRQHYGYTF.

V is TRBV4-3 and J is TRBJ1-2; 8 bases line up with TRBD1. Germline V gives CDR1 LGHNA, CDR2 YSLEER. The ends lost 3 bases at V and 8 bases at J; junction bases unmatched: 8. The CDR3 spans 14 residues. The CDR3 protein is CASSHYTGGGGYTF. CDR3 sequence (DNA): TGCGCCAGCAGCCACTACACAGGGGGTGGAGGCTACACCTTC.

The V gene is TRBV5-1, the J gene TRBJ1-1; 9 nucleotides align to TRBD1. Germline lookup yields CDR1 SGHRS and CDR2 YFSETQ. The CDR3 contains 13 residues. The V segment lost 7 bases and the J segment 5 bases; nucleotides outside the gene matches: 6. The CDR3 coding sequence is TGCGCCAGCGGATCACAGGGGGCAACTGAAGCTTTCTTT. Translating it yields CASGSQGATEAFF.

The rearrangement joins TRBV28 to TRBJ2-1; 9 nucleotides line up with TRBD2. This CDR3 is 15 amino acids long. In germline, CDR1 is MDHEN, CDR2 SYDVKM. V gave up 2 bases and J gave up 4 bases; unmatched junction bases: 3. The CDR3 loop is CASSLGLAGYNEQFF. In DNA, the CDR3 is TGTGCCAGCAGTTTAGGGCTAGCGGGGTACAATGAGCAGTTCTTC.

The rearrangement links TRBV5-1 to TRBJ1-5, with a possible D match to TRBD1 (6 bases). CDR1 and CDR2 (germline): SGHRS, YFSETQ. This CDR3 is built from 13 residues. V was clipped by 0 bases and J by 9 bases, with 10 bases between them. CDR3 nucleotides: TGCGCCAGCAGCTTGGAGGGGGATCGGCCCCAGCATTTT. Translation: CASSLEGDRPQHF. Filled out from reference TRBV5-1 and TRBJ1-5, the complete variable domain reads KAGVTQTPRYLIKTRGQQVTLSCSPISGHRSVSWYQQTPGQGLQFLFEYFSETQRNKGNFPGRFSGRQFSNSRSEMNVSTLELGDSALYLCASSLEGDRPQHFGDGTRLSIL.

This clone was found once. This chain uses TRBV28 with TRBJ2-7; TRBD1 aligns across 8 bases. J gave up 3 bases and V 2 bases, and 12 bases lay outside the gene matches. Germline CDR1 and CDR2: MDHEN and SYDVKM. The CDR3 sequence is 17 residues long. The CDR3 bases are TGTGCCAGCAGTTTACATCTCAGGACAGGGTCCTACTACGAGCAGTACTTC. The encoded protein is CASSLHLRTGSYYEQYF. The variable domain in full, completed from reference TRBV28 and TRBJ2-7, reads DVKVTQSSRYLVKRTGEKVFLECVQDMDHENMFWYRQDPGLGLRLIYFSYDVKMKEKGDIPEGYSVSREKKERFSLILESASTNQTSMYLCASSLHLRTGSYYEQYFGPGTRLTVT.

Only a few counts were recorded for this clone. This chain links TRBV28 with TRBJ1-2; 8 bases fit TRBD1. The junction had 12 bases not matched to a gene; V was cut back by 7 bases and J by 8 bases. This CDR3 has 14 amino acids. Germline loops: CDR1 MDHEN, CDR2 SYDVKM. The CDR3 nucleotides read TGTGCCAGCAACCCCCCCCCAGGGGGCCACGGCTACACCTTC. Translated, it gives CASNPPPGGHGYTF.

The V gene is TRBV19, the J gene TRBJ2-7; perhaps TRBD1 as D (5 bases). This CDR3 is built from 13 residues. The germline V gene has CDR1 LNHDA and CDR2 SQIVND (reference sequence). V gave up 3 bases and J gave up 1 base, with 7 bases separating them. The CDR3 DNA sequence: TGTGCCAGTAGTATGACAGTTTCCTACGAGCAGTACTTC. Protein: CASSMTVSYEQYF.

The chain is built from TRBV6-1 and TRBJ1-2; the D is unclear. The germline V and J ends were trimmed by 6 bases and 0 bases, with 11 bases remaining between them. Germline loops: CDR1 MNHNS, CDR2 SASEGT. The CDR3 sequence is 14 residues long. The CDR3 coding sequence is TGTGCCAGCAGCTTAACCGGGACTAACTATGGCTACACCTTC. This sequence encodes CASSLTGTNYGYTF.

V and J are TRBV7-9 and TRBJ2-1, with TRBD1 as a possible D gene (6 bases). Germline V CDR1 and CDR2: SEHNR, FQNEAQ (reference sequence). The CDR3 covers 13 residues. V was pared by 3 bases and J by 9 bases, with 12 bases between. CDR3 sequence reads: CASSLTQGSEQFF. Written as DNA, the CDR3 is TGTGCCAGCAGCTTGACACAGGGTAGTGAGCAGTTCTTC. The whole variable domain, remainder taken from reference TRBV7-9 and TRBJ2-1, is DTGVSQNPRHKITKRGQNVTFRCDPISEHNRLYWYRQTLGQGPEFLTYFQNEAQLEKSRLLSDRFSAERPKGSFSTLEIQRTEQGDSAMYLCASSLTQGSEQFFGPGTRLTVL.

This clone was observed a few times. V and J are TRBV25-1 and TRBJ2-1; D possibly corresponds to TRBD2 (6 bases). Germline V gene sequence: CDR1 MGHDK, CDR2 SYGVNS. V was shortened by 1 base and J by 5 bases, with 12 bases between the two germline ends. The CDR3 is 15 amino acids. CDR3 residues: CASSEWGLNDNEQFF. The CDR3 nucleotides are TGTGCCAGCAGTGAATGGGGACTCAACGACAATGAGCAGTTCTTC.

This clone appeared a few times. V gene TRBV6-5 combines with J gene TRBJ2-5; maybe TRBD2 (5 bases). The CDR3 totals 13 residues. V lost 1 base, J lost 5 bases, and 8 bases lay in between. Germline assignment: CDR1 MNHEY and CDR2 SVGAGI. Here the CDR3 DNA reads TGTGCCAGCAGTTACTTAGGAGGCGAGACCCAGTACTTC. Its translation: CASSYLGGETQYF.

The chain combines TRBV19 with TRBJ1-2; 10 nucleotides line up with TRBD1. The CDR3 runs 13 residues. J was trimmed by 7 bases and V by 3 bases; bases with no gene match: 2. Per germline, CDR1 LNHDA and CDR2 SQIVND (reference sequence). In nucleotides, the CDR3 is TGTGCCAGTAGTATGAGGGACAGGGGTGGCTACACCTTC. This encodes CASSMRDRGGYTF.

This clone was recorded a few times. The chain recombines TRBV27 with TRBJ1-1; TRBD1 agrees at 9 bases. Germline V CDR1 and CDR2: MNHEY, SMNVEV (reference sequence). CDR3 length: 14 residues. V was clipped by 8 bases and J by 2 bases; unmatched bases: 6. The CDR3 is CASRDRVFNTEAFF. The CDR3 nucleotides read TGTGCCAGCCGGGACAGGGTGTTCAACACTGAAGCTTTCTTT.

This clone occurred once. The genes are TRBV5-1 and TRBJ2-1; weak D call: TRBD2 (6 bases). The germline CDR1 and CDR2 sequences are SGHRS and YFSETQ. V was trimmed by 4 bases and J by 8 bases, leaving 16 bases between them. The CDR3 is made up of 14 amino acids. CDR3 DNA sequence: TGCGCCAGCAGCCGGACTACCGCCAAGGATGAGCAGTTCTTC. This gives the protein CASSRTTAKDEQFF.

This clone was picked up a small number of times. The chain uses TRBV11-2 and TRBJ2-3; D gene uncertain. CDR1 is SGHAT and CDR2 is FQNNGV in the germline V gene. This CDR3 spans 12 amino acids. V was trimmed by 0 bases and J by 6 bases, leaving 4 bases between them. The CDR3 DNA is TGTGCCAGCAGCTTAGACCAGGATACGCAGTATTTT. It is translated as CASSLDQDTQYF. Looking up the rest from reference TRBV11-2 and TRBJ2-3 gives the full variable domain: EAGVAQSPRYKIIEKRQSVAFWCNPISGHATLYWYQQILGQGPKLLIQFQNNGVVDDSQLPKDRFSAERLKGVDSTLKIQPAKLEDSAVYLCASSLDQDTQYFGPGTRLTVL.

The chain employs TRBV6-1 and TRBJ1-1; D gene uncertain. V was clipped by 7 bases and J by 2 bases, with 8 bases between them. The CDR3 is 12 amino acids. Germline V gene sequence: CDR1 MNHNS, CDR2 SASEGT. For the CDR3, the DNA is TGTGCCAGCACGACTCGAAACACTGAAGCTTTCTTT. As protein: CASTTRNTEAFF.